Sequencing of this T cell receptor beta chain was carried out in a study of blood T cell repertoires in COVID-19. For the study at large: Samples representing acute and convalescent COVID-19 were sourced from the United States, Italy and Spain. Sample material is recorded as cDNA or gDNA derived from T cells, B-cell-depleted T cells, or PBMCs.

Sequencing was performed with immunoSEQ multiplex PCR; in TCRdb, only in-frame clones are kept and a portion is missing. The sample lists 250,000 to 350,000 clones; roughly 88% were seen once. CDR1 is MNHEY and CDR2 is SVGAGI in the germline V gene. V lost 6 bases, J lost 0 bases, and 12 bases lay in between. The CDR3 is made up of 15 amino acids. This clone came up once. The origin of this receptor is a woman aged 25 to 39 with COVID-19, enrolled during active disease. The sequenced sample consisted of peripheral blood. This chain uses TRBV6-5 with TRBJ2-1; unclear D gene. The CDR3 here is CASSVTWSSYNEQFF. CDR3 DNA: TGTGCCAGCAGCGTAACTTGGAGCTCCTACAATGAGCAGTTCTTC.